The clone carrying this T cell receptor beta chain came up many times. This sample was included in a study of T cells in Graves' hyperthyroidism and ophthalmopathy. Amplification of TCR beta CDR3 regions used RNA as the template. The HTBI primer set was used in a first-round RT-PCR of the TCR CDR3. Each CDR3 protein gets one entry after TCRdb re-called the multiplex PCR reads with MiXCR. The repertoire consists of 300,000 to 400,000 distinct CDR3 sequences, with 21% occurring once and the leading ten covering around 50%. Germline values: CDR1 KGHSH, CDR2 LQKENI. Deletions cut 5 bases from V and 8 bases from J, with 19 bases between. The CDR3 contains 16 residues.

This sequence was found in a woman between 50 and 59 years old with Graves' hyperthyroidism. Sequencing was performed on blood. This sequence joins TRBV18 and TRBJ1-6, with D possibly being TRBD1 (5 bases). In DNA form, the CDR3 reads TGTGCCAGCTCATCCTTCCAACACGGAGGGGATTCACCCCTCCACTTT. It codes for CASSSFQHGGDSPLHF.